This T cell receptor (beta chain) was recorded in a study of CD8 T cells in ankylosing spondylitis. The trim removed 6 bases at V and 5 bases at J, leaving 12 bases unmatched. Germline V gene lookup returns CDR1 SGHTA and CDR2 FQGNSA. The CDR3 spans 15 residues. Findings and caveats of the study: Characteristic, it appeared, of ankylosing spondylitis blood was a TCR beta motif of fewer than 10 highly homologous variants.

TCRdb fed the 5' RACE reads into MiXCR, producing one record per CDR3 protein. This table holds about 540,000 distinct CDR3 sequences, approximately 11% found once. This clonotype was recorded a few times. The antigen remains undetermined. The chain joins TRBV7-2 to TRBJ2-5; 7 bases align to TRBD2. The sample was blood, either unsorted or a sorted T cell fraction (not recorded which). This clonotype was obtained from a male donor with ankylosing spondylitis. CDR3: CASSWGGTSEETQYF. The CDR3 DNA follows: TGTGCCAGCAGTTGGGGGGGAACTAGCGAGGAGACCCAGTACTTC.